The entry that follows covers one T cell receptor (beta chain) sequence. Its antigen remains unidentified. This sample is part of a study of T-cell reconstitution after alpha-beta-depleted transplantation in children. Overall study findings and caveats: Reports say that about two months after transplant, the alpha-beta T cells came out of several hundred graft clones that had expanded. Fresh T-cell production supplied most of the T-cell counts and diversity seen one year after transplant.

TCRbeta library preparation incorporated unique molecular identifiers. TCRdb reanalysed the PCR reads using MiXCR and keeps one entry per CDR3 protein. Of about 470,000 distinct CDR3 sequences in the sample, around two fifths were seen once. J gave up 5 bases and V 4 bases, and 8 bases lay outside the gene matches. The germline V gene has CDR1 SQVTM and CDR2 ANQGSEA. The CDR3 has 13 residues. The source is a girl aged 2 to 9 with aplastic anemia, due to receive a stem cell transplant. The sequencing used PBMCs, collected before TCRalphabeta/CD19-depleted stem cell transplant. The chain couples TRBV29-1 to TRBJ2-7; 7 nucleotides align to TRBD2. CDR3 residues: CSVVWREWDEQYF. The CDR3 DNA follows: TGCAGCGTTGTTTGGCGGGAGTGGGACGAGCAGTACTTC.